The rows below give T cell receptor beta chains drawn from one sample of a study of T cell responses to AZD1222 COVID-19 vaccine. Assay used: immunoSEQ multiplex PCR; TCRdb lists only in-frame clones, some missing. Altogether about 120,000 clones are present, more than 85% being singletons, with the ten largest covering approximately 3.1%. Specimen: peripheral blood, collected on day 0 of AZD1222 vaccination. The receptor set was obtained from an adult in good health. The CDR3 runs from the conserved cysteine through the conserved F or W. D genes are given only for firm matches.

>TRBJ1-1|.|TRBV19
CATRPGGSPNTEAFF
>TRBJ2-1|TRBD2|TRBV5-4
CASSLASGPYYNEQFF
>TRBJ2-1|TRBD2|TRBV19
CASSIAGGGEQFF
>TRBJ2-1|TRBD2|TRBV13
CASSLVSSGIYNEQFF
>TRBJ2-1|TRBD2|TRBV19
CASSIDASGWTNEQFF
>TRBJ2-7|.|TRBV6-5
CASSPRNFGPYEQYF
>TRBJ2-1|.|TRBV2
CASGYLSTNEQFF
>TRBJ1-2|TRBD1|TRBV5-1
CASSGTVGSGYTF
>TRBJ1-3|.|TRBV7-3
CASSSGSGNTIYF
>TRBJ2-1|.|TRBV5-1
CASSDDKLTEQFF
>TRBJ1-1|.|TRBV30
CAWGSITEAFF
>TRBJ2-3|.|TRBV7-9
CASSPFPDTQYF
>TRBJ1-5|TRBD1|TRBV28
CASRDGTAHYQPQHF
>TRBJ2-7|TRBD1|TRBV19
CASSLRDRGPYEQYF
>TRBJ1-2|.|TRBV28
CASNAPGSNGYTF
>TRBJ1-2|.|TRBV28
CASSLEGKTPFYGYTF
>TRBJ2-3|TRBD2|TRBV29-1
CSVEQPGLELPSTDTQYF
>TRBJ2-7|.|TRBV7-9
CASSYPKAPGGSHEQYF
>TRBJ1-1|TRBD1|TRBV12-3/TRBV12-4
CASKEQGKAFF
>TRBJ2-5|.|TRBV6-5
CASSRYQETQYF
>TRBJ2-5|.|TRBV5-4
CASSSGDGETQYF
>TRBJ2-1|.|TRBV19
CASINYNEQFF
>TRBJ2-1|TRBD2|TRBV15
CATSRDLSGSVYEQFF
>TRBJ1-1|.|TRBV11-3
CASSLGGVNTEAFF
>TRBJ2-7|.|TRBV27
CASSLSGRGGPKGYEQYF
>TRBJ2-7|.|TRBV3-1/TRBV3-2
CASSQYYEQYF
>TRBJ1-6|.|TRBV4-1
CASSQSDSYNSPLHF
>TRBJ1-1|.|TRBV11-3
CASSPGSGTEAFF
>TRBJ2-1|.|TRBV11-3
CASSFNNYNEQFF
>TRBJ2-7|.|TRBV6-5
CASSYSLRNYEQYF
>TRBJ2-7|.|TRBV6-5
CASIQTSYEQYF
>TRBJ2-7|TRBD2|TRBV15
CATSRDGGLAGASYEQYF
>TRBJ1-6|.|TRBV4-1
CASSQEGVSPLHF
>TRBJ2-2|.|TRBV5-1
CASSLEHPTGELFF
>TRBJ2-3|TRBD2|TRBV27
CASSWLAGVSGTDTQYF
>TRBJ1-1|.|TRBV5-1
CASSLMGQMEAFF
>TRBJ2-1|.|TRBV5-6
CASSRDHNEQFF
>TRBJ2-7|.|TRBV12-3/TRBV12-4
CASSLWGPYEQYF
>TRBJ1-4|TRBD1|TRBV10-3
CAISGGDRGSEKLFF
>TRBJ2-5|TRBD2|TRBV15
CATSRGLAQETQYF
>TRBJ2-1|TRBD2|TRBV19
CATHLVGLADYNEQFF
>TRBJ2-5|TRBD1|TRBV5-1
CASSLETGGVQETQYF
>TRBJ2-1|.|TRBV10-2
CASSEPLLARDEQFF
>TRBJ2-3|TRBD2|TRBV28
CASSLAGVYFTDTQYF
>TRBJ2-1|.|TRBV5-1
CASSPTQTANPLREQFF
>TRBJ2-2|.|TRBV2
CASSGGRATNTGELFF
>TRBJ1-1|TRBD1|TRBV5-4
CASRRKARQGEMETEAFF
>TRBJ2-7|.|TRBV5-1
CASSLAGGKFYEQYF